This T cell receptor beta chain was sequenced for a study of T cell repertoires in cytomegalovirus infection. Study information: HLA-B-restricted CMV epitopes that are well studied were used alongside recently identified HLA-C-restricted ones.

Regarding the study as a whole: HLA-C-restricted, CMV-specific TCR beta clonotypes were dominant ex vivo.

Using its own MiXCR run on the reads, TCRdb lists one record per CDR3 protein. The table lists about 900,000 distinct CDR3 sequences, 30% to 40% of them singletons. This clonotype was seen many times. Its specificity is not known. CDR1 and CDR2 from the germline V gene are SGHTA and FQGNSA. The V and J ends lost 5 bases and 5 bases, in that order; junction bases with no gene match: 11. CDR3 length: 16 amino acids. This specimen was cultured CD8+ T cells from PBMCs, taken from culture after CMV antigen stimulation. This sequence originates from a human donor in good health (CMV status not recorded). Some clones in this sample may be carry-over from other donors' samples. This chain joins TRBV7-2 and TRBJ2-5; 10 bases line up with TRBD1. The DNA for the CDR3 is TGTGCCAGCAGCCCCCGACAGGGGGCGGGCCAGGAGACCCAGTACTTC. Translating it yields CASSPRQGAGQETQYF.